This passage covers 23 T cell receptor beta chains from one sample sequenced in a study of shared clonotypes between healthy human individuals. Data came from immunoSEQ multiplex PCR; TCRdb stores just in-frame clones and leaves some out. Of some 240,000 clones listed, 50% to 75% are singletons. Sequenced material: memory CD4+ T cells sorted from blood. Subset given: CD45RA-negative fraction. These receptors were taken from a man aged 30-40 years in good health.

This chain uses TRBV13 with TRBJ1-1, with D unresolved. The CDR3 length is 14 residues. Trimming cost V 1 base and J 4 bases, with 10 bases left between them. Germline V gene data show CDR1 as PRHDT and CDR2 as FYEKMQ (reference sequence). CDR3 coding DNA: TGTGCCAGCAGCTTAGCCGTGAGGAGCACTGAAGCTTTCTTT. Translation: CASSLAVRSTEAFF. Variable domain in full (rest from reference TRBV13 and TRBJ1-1): AAGVIQSPRHLIKEKRETATLKCYPIPRHDTVYWYQQGPGQDPQFLISFYEKMQSDKGSIPDRFSAQQFSDYHSELNMSSLELGDSALYFCASSLAVRSTEAFFGQGTRLTVV.

Only a few counts were recorded for this clone. The chain couples TRBV4-3 to TRBJ2-1; D gene unclear. The germline V gene encodes CDR1 LGHNA and CDR2 YSLEER. This CDR3 region has 11 residues. V lost 0 bases and J lost 6, with 0 bases in between. The CDR3 bases are TGCGCCAGCAGCCAAGACAATGAGCAGTTCTTC. Its protein product is CASSQDNEQFF.

This clone is a singleton in its sample. The CDR3 region is CASSFGTGTAYEQYF. The CDR3 nucleotides are TGTGCCAGCAGCTTTGGGACAGGGACCGCCTACGAGCAGTACTTC. V gene TRBV11-2 combines with J gene TRBJ2-7, with TRBD1 matching 9 bases. Germline CDR1 SGHAT, CDR2 FQNNGV. The length of the CDR3 is 15 residues. J lost 2 bases, V lost 3 bases, and 5 bases had no gene match.

CDR3 sequence: CASSDPRAAEGAFWQYF. For the CDR3, the DNA is TGCGCCAGCAGTGATCCCCGAGCAGCGGAAGGTGCCTTTTGGCAGTATTTT. This chain uses TRBV10-1 with TRBJ2-3; maybe TRBD2 (5 bases). The CDR3 is 17 amino acids. Trimming stripped 3 bases from V and 11 bases from J, with 27 bases between. Per the germline V gene, CDR1 is WNHNN and CDR2 is SYGVQD (reference sequence).

DNA of the CDR3: TGTGCCAGCAGCTCCTTACCAAACTCCTACAATGAGCAGTTCTTC. Translated, it gives CASSSLPNSYNEQFF. This rearrangement joins TRBV7-6 to TRBJ2-1; D not resolved. The CDR3 runs to 15 residues. Germline-derived CDR1 and CDR2 are SGHVS and FNYEAQ. Trimming shortened V by 4 bases and J by 0 bases, and 10 bases separated the two germline ends.

The sample holds many counts of this clone. The V and J genes are TRBV9 and TRBJ2-2, with D possibly matching TRBD1 (5 bases). V dropped 0 bases and J dropped 3 bases, with 15 bases sitting between them. Germline CDR1 SGDLS, CDR2 YYNGEE. This CDR3 is built from 17 residues. The CDR3 DNA reads as TGTGCCAGCAGCGTAGTTCAGGGATTTAGTTACACCGGGGAGCTGTTTTTT. Translated: CASSVVQGFSYTGELFF.

The chain has TRBV27 and TRBJ2-6; no reliable D call. The germline gives CDR1 MNHEY, CDR2 SMNVEV (reference sequence). The CDR3 covers 16 residues. V lost 4 bases and J 5 bases, leaving 15 bases between the germline ends. CDR3 residues: CASSSPSVGRANVLTF. The CDR3 nucleotides read TGTGCCAGCAGTTCCCCGTCGGTGGGTAGGGCCAACGTCCTGACTTTC.

The genes are TRBV2 and TRBJ2-7, with D maybe TRBD2 (5 bases). Trimming shortened V by 0 bases and J by 5 bases, and 17 bases separated the two germline ends. This CDR3 has 16 amino acids. CDR1 and CDR2 (germline): SNHLY, FYNNEI. This CDR3 reads CASSEALRIIGDEQYF. CDR3 nucleotides: TGTGCCAGCAGTGAAGCGCTTCGTATTATCGGGGACGAGCAGTACTTC.

This clone was counted a few times. J is TRBJ2-1 and V is TRBV19; D is ambiguous. Germline V gene data show CDR1 as LNHDA and CDR2 as SQIVND (reference sequence). Trimming took off 5 bases at V and 4 bases at J, with 15 bases between the two ends. The CDR3 sequence is 15 residues long. The CDR3 DNA reads as TGTGCCAGTAGTCCCGTGGTGGGGTCTTACAATGAGCAGTTCTTC. Translating gives CASSPVVGSYNEQFF.

This clone was found a few times. The chain joins TRBV2 to TRBJ2-3, with 7 bases identical to TRBD2. The length of the CDR3 is 18 residues. V dropped 6 bases and J dropped 1; count of bases not matched to a gene: 16. Germline V gives CDR1 SNHLY, CDR2 FYNNEI. The CDR3 DNA is TGTGCCAGCAGCGAATGGCTAGGGACTACAAGGGGCACAGATACGCAGTATTTT. This gives the protein CASSEWLGTTRGTDTQYF. The full variable domain, rest sourced from reference TRBV2 and TRBJ2-3, is EPEVTQTPSHQVTQMGQEVILRCVPISNHLYFYWYRQILGQKVEFLVSFYNNEISEKSEIFDDQFSVERPDGSNFTLKIRSTKLEDSAMYFCASSEWLGTTRGTDTQYFGPGTRLTVL.

This chain connects TRBV6-6 to TRBJ2-5; D assignment may be TRBD1 or TRBD2 (5 bases each). The V end lost 8 bases, the J end lost 2 bases, and 12 bases lay between the germline ends. This CDR3 spans 13 amino acids. Germline values: CDR1 MNHNY, CDR2 SVGAGI (reference sequence). The CDR3 nucleotides are TGTGCCAGCGTAAGGGACCCTCAAGAGACCCAGTACTTC. It is translated as CASVRDPQETQYF.

The chain recombines TRBV7-9 with TRBJ2-7; D not resolved. Trimming stripped 5 bases from V and 2 bases from J, with 19 bases between. The CDR3 is 16 residues long. Germline V gene sequence: CDR1 SEHNR, CDR2 FQNEAQ (reference sequence). The DNA for the CDR3 is TGTGCCAGCAGCGAAGCGACCACGGACCGTACCTACGAGCAGTACTTC. It specifies CASSEATTDRTYEQYF.

The chain carries TRBV9 and TRBJ2-7; a weak D match, TRBD2 (6 bases). CDR3 length equals 14 residues. V was clipped by 6 bases and J by 2 bases, with 15 bases between them. CDR1 is SGDLS, CDR2 YYNGEE, per germline. CDR3 residues: CASICTGVPYEQYF. The CDR3 nucleotides are TGTGCCAGCATTTGTACGGGAGTACCCTACGAGCAGTACTTC. Complete variable domain (other parts from reference TRBV9 and TRBJ2-7): DSGVTQTPKHLITATGQRVTLRCSPRSGDLSVYWYQQSLDQGLQFLIQYYNGEERAKGNILERFSAQQFPDLHSELNLSSLELGDSALYFCASICTGVPYEQYFGPGTRLTVT.

The rearrangement uses TRBV7-9 and TRBJ2-2; D remains unclear. V was pared by 5 bases and J by 0 bases, with 7 bases between. CDR1 is SEHNR and CDR2 is FQNEAQ in the germline V gene (reference sequence). There are 14 residues in the CDR3. CDR3 region: CASSPRSNTGELFF. In DNA form, the CDR3 reads TGTGCCAGCAGCCCTAGGTCGAACACCGGGGAGCTGTTTTTT.

The chain employs TRBV28 and TRBJ2-5, with TRBD2 matching over 11 bases. CDR1 is MDHEN and CDR2 is SYDVKM in the germline V gene. CDR3 length: 18 amino acids. V gave up 5 bases and J gave up 4 bases; unmatched junction bases: 15. CDR3 DNA sequence: TGTGCCAGCAGTCCGCGGACTAGCGGGTGGGACGGGGGAGAGACCCAGTACTTC. Translated: CASSPRTSGWDGGETQYF.

This clone was observed a few times. This chain connects TRBV9 to TRBJ2-1, with 8 nucleotides matching TRBD2. Germline CDR1 and CDR2: SGDLS and YYNGEE. Unmatched junction bases numbered 3, after V lost 0 bases and J lost 1 base. The CDR3 totals 16 residues. CDR3 sequence (DNA): TGTGCCAGCAGCGTAGAGGTAGCGGGGTCCTACAATGAGCAGTTCTTC. Translation gives CASSVEVAGSYNEQFF.

This chain links TRBV29-1 with TRBJ2-2; 8 bases fit TRBD1. Trimming at V came to 4 bases and at J to 2 bases, leaving 3 bases not matched to a gene. The length of the CDR3 is 14 residues. Germline lookup yields CDR1 SQVTM and CDR2 ANQGSEA. The CDR3 coding sequence is TGCAGCGTTGGACAGGGGATCAACACCGGGGAGCTGTTTTTT. Protein: CSVGQGINTGELFF.

This clone has just a few counts. V and J are TRBV7-2 and TRBJ2-5; TRBD2 is a possible D gene (6 bases). CDR1 and CDR2 from the germline V gene are SGHTA and FQGNSA. V lost 4 bases and J lost 5, with 17 bases in between. The CDR3 has 15 residues. The CDR3 is CASSSRGLAAETQYF. The DNA for the CDR3 is TGTGCCAGCAGCTCGAGGGGACTCGCGGCGGAGACCCAGTACTTC.

Of note for this clone: The sample carries other DNA sequences with the same CDR3. The rearrangement joins TRBV5-1 to TRBJ2-1; a weak D match, TRBD2 (6 bases). The CDR3 contains 13 residues. Trimming shortened V by 2 bases and J by 5 bases, and 8 bases separated the two germline ends. Germline loops: CDR1 SGHRS, CDR2 YFSETQ. The CDR3 nucleotides read TGCGCCAGCAGCTTCGGGGGACACAATGAGCAGTTCTTC. It is translated as CASSFGGHNEQFF.

Concerning this clone itself: Other DNA sequences in this sample translate to the same CDR3. The rearrangement uses TRBV29-1 and TRBJ2-7; D is possibly TRBD1 (5 bases). V dropped 5 bases and J dropped 0 bases, with 8 bases sitting between them. Germline V gene sequence: CDR1 SQVTM, CDR2 ANQGSEA. CDR3 length: 12 amino acids. The CDR3 DNA reads as TGCAGCGTTCGTCAGGGCTCCTACGAGCAGTACTTC. Its translation is CSVRQGSYEQYF.

The chain joins TRBV2 to TRBJ1-5, with a weak D call TRBD1 (6 bases). CDR3 length: 13 residues. V was clipped by 7 bases and J by 6 bases, with 13 bases between them. Germline CDR1 is SNHLY and CDR2 is FYNNEI. Here the CDR3 reads CASNWGASQPQHF. As DNA, the CDR3 is TGTGCCAGCAACTGGGGGGCGAGTCAGCCCCAGCATTTT.

This sequence joins TRBV19 and TRBJ1-2, with 8 bases that match TRBD1. The CDR3 is 13 amino acids. V gave up 5 bases and J gave up 2 bases; unmatched junction bases: 1. CDR1 and CDR2 (germline): LNHDA, SQIVND (reference sequence). This CDR3 is CASSGQGNYGYTF. For the CDR3, the DNA is TGTGCCAGTAGTGGACAGGGAAACTATGGCTACACCTTC.

The chain is built from TRBV5-1 and TRBJ2-1; tentatively, D is TRBD1 or TRBD2 (6 bases each). Trimming cost V 5 bases and J 7 bases, with 13 bases left between them. Germline loops: CDR1 SGHRS, CDR2 YFSETQ. The CDR3 extends over 13 amino acids. The CDR3 DNA sequence: TGCGCCAGCAGGCTGGGGGCGGGAAATGAGCAGTTCTTC. It encodes CASRLGAGNEQFF.